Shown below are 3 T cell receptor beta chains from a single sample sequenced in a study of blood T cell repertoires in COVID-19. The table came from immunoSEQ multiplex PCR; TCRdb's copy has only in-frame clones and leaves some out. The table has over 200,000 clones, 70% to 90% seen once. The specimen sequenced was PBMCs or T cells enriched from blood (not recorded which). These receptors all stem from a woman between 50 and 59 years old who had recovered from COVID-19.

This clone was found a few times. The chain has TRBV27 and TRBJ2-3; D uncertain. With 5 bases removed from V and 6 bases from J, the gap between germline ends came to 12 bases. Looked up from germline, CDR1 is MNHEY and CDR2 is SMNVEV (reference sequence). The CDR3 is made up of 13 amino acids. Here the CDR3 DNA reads TGTGCCAGCAGTCCCGGAACGGAGGATACGCAGTATTTT. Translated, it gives CASSPGTEDTQYF.

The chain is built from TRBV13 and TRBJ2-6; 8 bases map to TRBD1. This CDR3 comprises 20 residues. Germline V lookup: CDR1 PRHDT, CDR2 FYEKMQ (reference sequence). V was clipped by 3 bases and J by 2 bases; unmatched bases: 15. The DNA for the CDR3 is TGTGCCAGCAGCTTTTTTGAATCAGACAGGGGTTCGACTGGGGCCAACGTCCTGACTTTC. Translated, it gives CASSFFESDRGSTGANVLTF.

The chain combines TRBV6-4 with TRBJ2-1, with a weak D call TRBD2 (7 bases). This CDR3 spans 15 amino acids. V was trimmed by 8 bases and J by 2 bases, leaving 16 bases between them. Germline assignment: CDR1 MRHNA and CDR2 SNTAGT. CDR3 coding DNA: TGTGCCAGCGCCCATCACGGGGGGCCCTACAATGAGCAGTTCTTC. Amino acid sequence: CASAHHGGPYNEQFF.